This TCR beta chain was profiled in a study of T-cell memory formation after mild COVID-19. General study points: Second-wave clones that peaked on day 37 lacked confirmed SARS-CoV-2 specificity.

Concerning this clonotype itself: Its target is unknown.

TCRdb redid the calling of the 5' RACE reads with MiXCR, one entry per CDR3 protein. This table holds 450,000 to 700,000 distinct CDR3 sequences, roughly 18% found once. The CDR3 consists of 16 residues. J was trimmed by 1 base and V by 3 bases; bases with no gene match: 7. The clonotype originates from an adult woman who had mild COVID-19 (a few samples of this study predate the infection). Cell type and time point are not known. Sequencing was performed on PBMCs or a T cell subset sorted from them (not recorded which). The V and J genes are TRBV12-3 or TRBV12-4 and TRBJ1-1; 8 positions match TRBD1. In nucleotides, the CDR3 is TGTGCCAGCAGTTTCGGACAGGGTAGTTGGAACACTGAAGCTTTCTTT. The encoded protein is CASSFGQGSWNTEAFF.